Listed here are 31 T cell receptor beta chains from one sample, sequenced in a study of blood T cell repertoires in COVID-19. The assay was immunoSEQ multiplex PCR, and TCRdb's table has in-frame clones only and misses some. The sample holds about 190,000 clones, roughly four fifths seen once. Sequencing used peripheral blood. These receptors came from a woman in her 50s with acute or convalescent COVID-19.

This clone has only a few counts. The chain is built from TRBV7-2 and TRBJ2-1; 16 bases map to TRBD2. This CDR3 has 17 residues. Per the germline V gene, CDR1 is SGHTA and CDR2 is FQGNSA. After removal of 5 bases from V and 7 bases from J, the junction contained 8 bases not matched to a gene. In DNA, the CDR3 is TGTGCCAGCAGCACCGGGACTAGCGGGGGGGCTTGGAATGAGCAGTTCTTC. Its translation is CASSTGTSGGAWNEQFF.

CDR3 sequence (DNA): TGTGCCAGCTCCCTAGGGACTAGCGGGGGAGATACGCAGTATTTT. This sequence encodes CASSLGTSGGDTQYF. The J gene is TRBJ2-3, the V gene TRBV18, with 14 bases fitting TRBD2. J was trimmed by 5 bases and V by 6 bases; bases with no gene match: 4. The CDR3 extends over 15 amino acids. From germline, CDR1 is KGHSH and CDR2 LQKENI.

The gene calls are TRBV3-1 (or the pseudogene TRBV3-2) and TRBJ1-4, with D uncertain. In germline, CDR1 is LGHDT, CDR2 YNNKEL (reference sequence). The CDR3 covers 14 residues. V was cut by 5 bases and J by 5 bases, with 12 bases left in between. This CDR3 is CASSNRRENEKLFF. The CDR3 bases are TGTGCCAGCAGCAACCGCCGGGAGAATGAAAAACTGTTTTTT.

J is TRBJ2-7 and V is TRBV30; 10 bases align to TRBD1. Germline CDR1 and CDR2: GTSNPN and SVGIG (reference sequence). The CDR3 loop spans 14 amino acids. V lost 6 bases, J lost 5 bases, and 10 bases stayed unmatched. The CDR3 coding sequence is TGTGCCTGCTCATGGGACAGGGGAAGGGACGAGCAGTACTTC. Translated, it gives CACSWDRGRDEQYF. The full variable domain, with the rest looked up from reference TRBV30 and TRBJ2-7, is SQTIHQWPATLVQPVGSPLSLECTVEGTSNPNLYWYRQAAGRGLQLLFYSVGIGQISSEVPQNLSASRPQDRQFILSSKKLLLSDSGFYLCACSWDRGRDEQYFGPGTRLTVT.

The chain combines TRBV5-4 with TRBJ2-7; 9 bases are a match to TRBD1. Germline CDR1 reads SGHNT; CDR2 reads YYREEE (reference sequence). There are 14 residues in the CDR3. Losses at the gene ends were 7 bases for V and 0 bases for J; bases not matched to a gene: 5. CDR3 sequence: CASRSDRGSYEQYF. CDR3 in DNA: TGTGCCAGCCGCTCGGACAGGGGCTCCTACGAGCAGTACTTC.

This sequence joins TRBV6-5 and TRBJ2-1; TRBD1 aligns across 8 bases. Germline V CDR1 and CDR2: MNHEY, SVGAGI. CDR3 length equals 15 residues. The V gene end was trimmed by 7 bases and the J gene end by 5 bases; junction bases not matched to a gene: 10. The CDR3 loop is CASKLDRASNNEQFF. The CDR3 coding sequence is TGTGCCAGCAAGCTGGACAGGGCTTCTAACAATGAGCAGTTCTTC.

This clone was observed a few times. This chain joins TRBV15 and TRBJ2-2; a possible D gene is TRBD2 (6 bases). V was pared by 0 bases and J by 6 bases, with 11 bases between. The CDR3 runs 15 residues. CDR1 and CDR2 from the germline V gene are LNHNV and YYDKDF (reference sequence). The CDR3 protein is CATSRDLGGAGELFF. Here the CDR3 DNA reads TGTGCCACCAGCAGAGATTTAGGAGGGGCCGGGGAGCTGTTTTTT.

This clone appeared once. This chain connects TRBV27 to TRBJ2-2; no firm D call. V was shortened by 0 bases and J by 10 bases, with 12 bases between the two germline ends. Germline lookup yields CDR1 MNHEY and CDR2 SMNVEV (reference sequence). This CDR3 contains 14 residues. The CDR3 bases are TGTGCCAGCAGTTTATCAGTGTCTACCTTGGAGCTGTTTTTT. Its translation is CASSLSVSTLELFF.

The CDR3: CASSAASGLGRFF. The CDR3 coding sequence is TGTGCCAGCAGTGCGGCTAGCGGGTTGGGGAGGTTCTTC. The chain links TRBV9 to TRBJ2-1; TRBD2 matches 8 bases. CDR1 SGDLS and CDR2 YYNGEE come from the germline V gene. With 5 bases clipped from V and 15 bases from J, the junction kept 13 bases outside the gene matches. CDR3 length: 13 residues.

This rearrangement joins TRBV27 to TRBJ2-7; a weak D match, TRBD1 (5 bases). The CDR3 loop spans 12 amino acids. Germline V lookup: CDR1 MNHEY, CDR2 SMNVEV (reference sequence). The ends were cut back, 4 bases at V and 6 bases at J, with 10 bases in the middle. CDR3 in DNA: TGTGCCAGCAGTTCAAGACAGCTCGAGCAGTACTTC. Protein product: CASSSRQLEQYF.

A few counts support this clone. CDR3 loop: CASSLTGVGYTF. The CDR3 DNA sequence: TGTGCCAGCAGCTTGACAGGGGTCGGCTACACCTTC. V is TRBV7-2 and J is TRBJ1-2, with 8 bases identical to TRBD1. Per germline, CDR1 SGHTA and CDR2 FQGNSA. The CDR3 has 12 residues. V lost 3 bases, J lost 8 bases, and 2 bases stayed unmatched.

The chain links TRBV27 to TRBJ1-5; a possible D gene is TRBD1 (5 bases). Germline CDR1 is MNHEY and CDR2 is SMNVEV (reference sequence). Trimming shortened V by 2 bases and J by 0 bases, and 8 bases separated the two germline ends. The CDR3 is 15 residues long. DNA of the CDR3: TGTGCCAGCAGTTTAATAGGGGCTAGCAATCAGCCCCAGCATTTT. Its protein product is CASSLIGASNQPQHF.

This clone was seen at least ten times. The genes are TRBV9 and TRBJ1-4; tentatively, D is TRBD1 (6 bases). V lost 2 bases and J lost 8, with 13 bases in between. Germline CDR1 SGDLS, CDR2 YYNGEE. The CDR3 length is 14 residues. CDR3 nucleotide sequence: TGTGCCAGCAGCGTCGACCCTACAGGGGAAAAACTGTTTTTT. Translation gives CASSVDPTGEKLFF.

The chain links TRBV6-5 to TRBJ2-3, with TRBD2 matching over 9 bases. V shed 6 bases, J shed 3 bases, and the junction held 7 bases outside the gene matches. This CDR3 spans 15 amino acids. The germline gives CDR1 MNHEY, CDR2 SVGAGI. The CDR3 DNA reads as TGTGCCAGCAGACGCGGGGGGGCCGGAACAGATACGCAGTATTTT. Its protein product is CASRRGGAGTDTQYF.

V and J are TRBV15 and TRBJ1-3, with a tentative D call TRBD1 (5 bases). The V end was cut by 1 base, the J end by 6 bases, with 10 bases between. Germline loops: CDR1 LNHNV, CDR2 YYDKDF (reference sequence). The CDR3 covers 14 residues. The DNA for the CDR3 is TGTGCCACCAGCAGAGGCAGGGTCGAAAACACCATATATTTT. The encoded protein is CATSRGRVENTIYF.

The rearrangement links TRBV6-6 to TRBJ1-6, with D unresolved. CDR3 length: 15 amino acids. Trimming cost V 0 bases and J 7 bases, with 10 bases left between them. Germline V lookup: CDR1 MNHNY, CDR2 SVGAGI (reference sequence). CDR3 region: CASSYSGGWNSPLHF. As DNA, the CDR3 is TGTGCCAGCAGTTACTCGGGAGGTTGGAATTCACCCCTCCACTTT.

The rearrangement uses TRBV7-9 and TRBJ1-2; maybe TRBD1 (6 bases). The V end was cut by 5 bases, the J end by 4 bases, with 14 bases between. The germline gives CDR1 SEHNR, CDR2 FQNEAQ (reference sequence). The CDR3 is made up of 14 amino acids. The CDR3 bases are TGTGCCAGCAGCCTAGGACAGAGCATCTATGGCTACACCTTC. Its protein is CASSLGQSIYGYTF.

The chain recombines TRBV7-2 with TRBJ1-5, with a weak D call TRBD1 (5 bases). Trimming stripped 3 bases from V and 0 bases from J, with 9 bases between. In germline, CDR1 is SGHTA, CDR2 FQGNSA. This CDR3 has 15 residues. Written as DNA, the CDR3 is TGTGCCAGCAGCTTCGGGGGAAGTAGCAATCAGCCCCAGCATTTT. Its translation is CASSFGGSSNQPQHF.

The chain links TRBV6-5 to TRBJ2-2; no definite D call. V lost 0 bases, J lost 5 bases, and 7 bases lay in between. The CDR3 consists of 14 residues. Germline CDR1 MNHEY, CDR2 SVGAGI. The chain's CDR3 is CASSYSTRTGELFF. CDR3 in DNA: TGTGCCAGCAGTTACTCGACAAGGACCGGGGAGCTGTTTTTT.

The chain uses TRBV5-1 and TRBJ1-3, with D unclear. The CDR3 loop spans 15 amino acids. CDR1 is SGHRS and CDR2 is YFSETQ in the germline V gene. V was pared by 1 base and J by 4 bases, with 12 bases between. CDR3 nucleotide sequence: TGCGCCAGCAGCTTGTCGCCGGGATCAGGAAACACCATATATTTT. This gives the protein CASSLSPGSGNTIYF.

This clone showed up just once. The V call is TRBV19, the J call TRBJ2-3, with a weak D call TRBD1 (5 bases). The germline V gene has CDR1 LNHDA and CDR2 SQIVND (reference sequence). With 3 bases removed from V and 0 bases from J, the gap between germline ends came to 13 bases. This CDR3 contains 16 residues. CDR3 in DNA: TGTGCCAGTAGTATCCCCCACGACAGTAGCACAGATACGCAGTATTTT. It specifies CASSIPHDSSTDTQYF.

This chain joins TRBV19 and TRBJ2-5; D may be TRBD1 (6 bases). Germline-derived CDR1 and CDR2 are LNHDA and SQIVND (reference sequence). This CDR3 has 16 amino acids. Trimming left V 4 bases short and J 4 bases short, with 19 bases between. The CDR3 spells CASSNPTTGWGETQYF. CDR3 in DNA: TGTGCCAGTAGTAACCCCACAACAGGGTGGGGAGAGACCCAGTACTTC. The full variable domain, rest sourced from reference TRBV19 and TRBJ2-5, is DGGITQSPKYLFRKEGQNVTLSCEQNLNHDAMYWYRQDPGQGLRLIYYSQIVNDFQKGDIAEGYSVSREKKESFPLTVTSAQKNPTAFYLCASSNPTTGWGETQYFGPGTRLLVL.

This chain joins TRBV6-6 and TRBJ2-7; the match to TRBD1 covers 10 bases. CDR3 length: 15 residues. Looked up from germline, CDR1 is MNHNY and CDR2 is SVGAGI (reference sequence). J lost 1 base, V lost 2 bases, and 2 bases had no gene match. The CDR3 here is CASSYGQGESYEQYF. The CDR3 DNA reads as TGTGCCAGCAGTTACGGACAGGGGGAATCCTACGAGCAGTACTTC.

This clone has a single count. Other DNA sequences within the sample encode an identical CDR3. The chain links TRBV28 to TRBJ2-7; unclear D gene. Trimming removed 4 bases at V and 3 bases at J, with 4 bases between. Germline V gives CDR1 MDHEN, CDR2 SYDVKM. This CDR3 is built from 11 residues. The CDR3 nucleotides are TGTGCCAGCAGTTCCCTCTACGAGCAGTACTTC. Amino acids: CASSSLYEQYF.

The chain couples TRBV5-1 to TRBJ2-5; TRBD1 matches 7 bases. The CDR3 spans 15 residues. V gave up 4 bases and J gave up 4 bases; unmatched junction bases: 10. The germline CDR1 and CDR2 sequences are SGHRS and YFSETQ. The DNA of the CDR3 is TGCGCCAGCAGCCGGACCGACAGGGTTCCAGAGACCCAGTACTTC. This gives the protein CASSRTDRVPETQYF.

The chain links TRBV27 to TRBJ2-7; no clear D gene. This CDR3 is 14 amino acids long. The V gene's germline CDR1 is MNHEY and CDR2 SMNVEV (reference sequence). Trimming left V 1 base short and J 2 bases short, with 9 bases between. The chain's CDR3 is CASSLWALPYEQYF. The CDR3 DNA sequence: TGTGCCAGCAGTTTATGGGCCCTCCCCTACGAGCAGTACTTC.

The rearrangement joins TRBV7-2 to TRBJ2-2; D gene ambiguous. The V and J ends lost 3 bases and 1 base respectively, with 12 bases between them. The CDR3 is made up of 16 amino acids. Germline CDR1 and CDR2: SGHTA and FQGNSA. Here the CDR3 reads CASSFGSLLNTGELFF. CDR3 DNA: TGTGCCAGCAGCTTTGGGTCACTATTGAACACCGGGGAGCTGTTTTTT.

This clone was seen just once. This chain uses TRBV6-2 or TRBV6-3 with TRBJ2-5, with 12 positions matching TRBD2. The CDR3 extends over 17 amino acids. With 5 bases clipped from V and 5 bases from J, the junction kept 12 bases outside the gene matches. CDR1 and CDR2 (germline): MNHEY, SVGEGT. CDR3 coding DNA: TGTGCCAGCAGTCTTCTCTCGACTAGCGGGAGTAAGGAGACCCAGTACTTC. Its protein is CASSLLSTSGSKETQYF.

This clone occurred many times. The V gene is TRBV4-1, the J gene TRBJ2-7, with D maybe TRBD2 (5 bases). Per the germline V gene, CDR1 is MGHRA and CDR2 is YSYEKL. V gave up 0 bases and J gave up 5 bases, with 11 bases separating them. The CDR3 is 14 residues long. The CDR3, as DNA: TGCGCCAGCAGCCAAGATCCCGGAGGCCACGAGCAGTACTTC. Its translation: CASSQDPGGHEQYF.

This CDR3 reads CASSPLDSSSYNEQFF. The CDR3 nucleotides are TGTGCCAGCAGCCCTTTGGACAGCAGCTCCTACAATGAGCAGTTCTTC. This sequence joins TRBV11-2 and TRBJ2-1; D may be TRBD1 (6 bases). Germline CDR1 reads SGHAT; CDR2 reads FQNNGV. This CDR3 comprises 16 residues. V gave up 5 bases and J gave up 0 bases, with 14 bases separating them.

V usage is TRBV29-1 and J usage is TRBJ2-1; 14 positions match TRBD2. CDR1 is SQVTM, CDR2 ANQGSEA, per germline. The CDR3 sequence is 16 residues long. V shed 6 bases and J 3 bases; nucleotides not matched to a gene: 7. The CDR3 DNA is TGCAGCGTCTCCGGGACTAGCGGGAGAGGCTACAATGAGCAGTTCTTC. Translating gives CSVSGTSGRGYNEQFF.